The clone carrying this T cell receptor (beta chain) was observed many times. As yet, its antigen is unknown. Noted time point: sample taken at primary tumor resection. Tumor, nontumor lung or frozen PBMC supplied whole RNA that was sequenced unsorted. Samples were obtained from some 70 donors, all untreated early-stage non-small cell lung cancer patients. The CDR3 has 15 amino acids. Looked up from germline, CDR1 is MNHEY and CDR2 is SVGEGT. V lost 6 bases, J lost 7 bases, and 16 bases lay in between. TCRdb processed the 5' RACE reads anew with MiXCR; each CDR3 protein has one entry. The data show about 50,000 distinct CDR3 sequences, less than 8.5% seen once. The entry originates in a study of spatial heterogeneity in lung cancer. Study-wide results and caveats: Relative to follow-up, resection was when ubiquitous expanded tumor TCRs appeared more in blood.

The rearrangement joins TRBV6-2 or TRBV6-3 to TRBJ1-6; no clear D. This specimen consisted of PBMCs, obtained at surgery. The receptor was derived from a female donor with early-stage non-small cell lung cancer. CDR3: CASRNGRIKNSPLHF. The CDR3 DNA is TGTGCCAGCAGGAACGGACGGATCAAGAATTCACCCCTCCACTTT.